This T cell receptor beta chain derives from a study of blood T cell repertoires in COVID-19. In the study overall: The United States, Italy and Spain provided the acute and convalescent COVID-19 samples. T cells, B-cell-depleted T cells, or PBMCs provided the cDNA or gDNA that served as material.

In the original workflow: Estimates of nucleated cell counts were drawn from the amplification of reference gene primers. Only in-frame clones appear in the TCRdb table, and some are missing; sequencing was by immunoSEQ multiplex PCR. Clone size and V and J calls were adopted from that table, with D and trimming inferred from the DNA. Among roughly 75,000 clones listed, about 82% were seen once. The Seattle patients, enrolled during active infection, were followed longitudinally. Germline CDR1 reads GTSNPN; CDR2 reads SVGIG (reference sequence). There are 14 residues in the CDR3. Unmatched junction bases numbered 7, after V lost 3 bases and J lost 6 bases.

Sequences were obtained from peripheral blood. This sequence was found in a man aged 50 or older with COVID-19, enrolled during active disease. The chain carries TRBV30 and TRBJ1-4; 7 positions agree with TRBD1. The CDR3 nucleotides are TGTGCCTGGAGGACTCCAGGGGGTGATGAAAAACTGTTTTTT. Its translation: CAWRTPGGDEKLFF. Combining the CDR3 with reference TRBV30 and TRBJ1-4 gives the whole variable domain SQTIHQWPATLVQPVGSPLSLECTVEGTSNPNLYWYRQAAGRGLQLLFYSVGIGQISSEVPQNLSASRPQDRQFILSSKKLLLSDSGFYLCAWRTPGGDEKLFFGSGTQLSVL.